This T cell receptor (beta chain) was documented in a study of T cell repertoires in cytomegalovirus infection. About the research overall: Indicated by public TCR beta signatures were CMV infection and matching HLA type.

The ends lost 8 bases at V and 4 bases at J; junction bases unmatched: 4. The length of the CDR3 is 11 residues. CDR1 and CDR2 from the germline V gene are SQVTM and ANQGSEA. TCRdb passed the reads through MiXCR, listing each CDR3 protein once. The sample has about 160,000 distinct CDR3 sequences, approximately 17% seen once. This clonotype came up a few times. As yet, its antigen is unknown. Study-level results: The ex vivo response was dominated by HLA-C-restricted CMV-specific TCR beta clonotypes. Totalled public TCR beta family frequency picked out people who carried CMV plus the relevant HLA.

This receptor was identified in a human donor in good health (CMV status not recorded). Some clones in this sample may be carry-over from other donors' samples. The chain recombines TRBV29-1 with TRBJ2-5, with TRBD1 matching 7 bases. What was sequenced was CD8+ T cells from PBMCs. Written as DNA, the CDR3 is TGCAGCCTGAGGGGGCGAGAGACCCAGTACTTC. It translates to CSLRGRETQYF.